The clone carrying this T cell receptor (beta chain) was counted many times. Antigen unknown. This sample is part of a study of T cells in Graves' hyperthyroidism and ophthalmopathy. Overall study context: Initial diagnosis, before any treatment, was when peripheral blood was collected.

Overall study results and limits: A model built on 13 V-J features separated ophthalmopathy from stable hyperthyroidism. The model identified upcoming ophthalmopathy a median approximately seven months ahead of onset.

The CDR3 sequence is 16 residues long. J lost 9 bases, V lost 8 bases, and 17 bases had no gene match. Germline V gene sequence: CDR1 MNHEY, CDR2 SMNVEV (reference sequence). Authors of the study amplified TCR beta CDR3 regions from RNA transcripts. An initial round of RT-PCR targeting the TCR CDR3 relied on the HTBI primer set. TCRdb ran MiXCR on the multiplex PCR reads and lists one entry per CDR3 protein. The table lists hundreds of thousands of distinct CDR3 sequences, approximately 14% of them singletons. Sequenced input: blood. The sequence came from a woman aged 25 to 39 with Graves' hyperthyroidism that later progressed to Graves' ophthalmopathy. This chain uses TRBV27 with TRBJ2-1; 9 bases fit TRBD2. The CDR3 DNA reads TGTGCCAGCGTTGTAAAAGCGGGAGGACTTAACTTTGAGCAGTTCTTC. This translates into CASVVKAGGLNFEQFF.